This TCR beta chain is from a study of blood T cell repertoires in COVID-19. Study-level background: In each case, the material was cDNA or gDNA derived from T cells, B-cell-depleted T cells, or PBMCs.

The CDR3 is made up of 16 amino acids. Trimming shortened V by 6 bases and J by 0 bases, and 17 bases separated the two germline ends. Germline values: CDR1 SGHNT, CDR2 YENEEA. Repertoires were generated with immunoSEQ multiplex PCR, while TCRdb's copy carries only in-frame clones and drops some. The table records 250,000 to 350,000 clones, around 88% of them present only once. The receptor's source is a man aged 30 to 39 with acute or convalescent COVID-19. Sequencing input: peripheral blood. V is TRBV11-3 and J is TRBJ1-1; TRBD1 might be the D (5 bases). The CDR3 sequence is CASRPTGRTMNTEAFF. The DNA of the CDR3 is TGTGCCAGCAGACCGACCGGACGGACAATGAACACTGAAGCTTTCTTT.